What follows are 10 T cell receptor beta chains derived from one specimen sequenced in a study of tumor-infiltrating lymphocytes in oesophageal squamous cell carcinoma. MiXCR was run by TCRdb on the PCR reads, yielding one entry per CDR3 protein. Of 15,000 to 25,000 distinct CDR3 sequences detected, 39% appear once; the ten largest clones hold just under 20%. The sequenced sample consisted of esophageal tumor tissue. The receptors stem from a male donor with esophageal squamous cell carcinoma.

To note about this clonotype: One end of the junction does not line up with germline, which may come from a read error. The chain joins TRBV14 to TRBJ1-6, with D possibly TRBD1 on 5 matching bases. The CDR3 totals 16 residues. Germline assignment: CDR1 SGHDN and CDR2 FVKESK. In DNA form, the CDR3 reads TGTGCCAGCAGCCCCCCGGGGCGGAGAACCCATTCACCCCTCCACTTC. Amino acids: CASSPPGRRTHSPLHF.

By frequency in the sample, this clonotype is medium-sized. This chain links TRBV6-1 with TRBJ2-1, with a possible D match to TRBD1 (6 bases). CDR1 is MNHNS, CDR2 SASEGT, per germline. V was clipped by 2 bases and J by 6 bases, with 20 bases between them. The CDR3 has 17 residues. The CDR3 reads CASSETLQGSGSNEQFF. DNA for the CDR3: TGTGCCAGCAGTGAAACCCTCCAGGGGTCGGGGTCCAATGAGCAGTTCTTC.

In its sample, this clonotype ranks as large. The chain uses TRBV28 and TRBJ2-1; D remains unclear. There are 15 residues in the CDR3. The V end was cut by 6 bases, the J end by 0 bases, with 12 bases between. CDR1 is MDHEN and CDR2 is SYDVKM in the germline V gene. CDR3 amino acids: CASSPWSNSYNEQFF. CDR3 DNA sequence: TGTGCCAGCAGCCCCTGGTCAAACTCCTACAATGAGCAGTTCTTC.

Many counts were recorded for this clonotype. The chain combines TRBV27 with TRBJ1-2; TRBD1 might be the D (5 bases). V lost 5 bases to trimming and J lost 4 bases, with 8 bases between them. Germline V gives CDR1 MNHEY, CDR2 SMNVEV (reference sequence). CDR3 length: 12 residues. The CDR3 bases are TGTGCCAGCAGTCCCCAGGGCTATGGCTACACCTTC. Translating it yields CASSPQGYGYTF.

This clonotype was seen a handful of times. The chain combines TRBV6-1 with TRBJ2-5; D tentatively reads TRBD1 or TRBD2 (5 bases each). Near its end, the DNA agrees better with TRBJ2-7, so the J call may be wrong. CDR1 is MNHNS, CDR2 SASEGT, per germline. The CDR3 length is 16 residues. The DNA for the CDR3 is TGTGCCAGCAGTGATGTGGTGTGGGGGTCGGGTTACGAGCAGTACTTC. Its translation: CASSDVVWGSGYEQYF.

By its share, this clonotype is medium-sized (0.01 to 0.1%). This chain uses TRBV6-1 with TRBJ2-1, with 10 bases that match TRBD2. The V gene's germline CDR1 is MNHNS and CDR2 SASEGT. CDR3 length: 16 residues. Trimming took 6 bases from V and 1 from J; bases not matched to a gene: 6. CDR3 in DNA: TGTGCCAGCAGCAATAGCGGGGGGCGGTCCTACAATGAGCAGTTCTTC. This encodes CASSNSGGRSYNEQFF.

This clonotype rates as medium-sized. The chain employs TRBV7-3 and TRBJ2-1; D is perhaps TRBD2 (5 bases). Germline loops: CDR1 SGHTA, CDR2 FQGTGA. CDR3 length equals 13 residues. Trimming cost V 2 bases and J 5 bases, with 7 bases left between them. The CDR3 is CASSLGLNNEQFF. The CDR3 nucleotides read TGTGCCAGCAGCTTAGGACTGAACAATGAGCAGTTCTTC.

In this sample, this clonotype turned up many times. The chain is built from TRBV10-3 and TRBJ2-3; 11 nucleotides line up with TRBD2. CDR1 is ENHRY, CDR2 SYGVKD, per germline. V trimming: 3 bases; J trimming: 2 bases; junction bases outside the gene matches: 7. CDR3 length: 17 residues. The DNA for the CDR3 is TGTGCCATCAGTGATTCGACTAGCGGGATACCCACAGATACGCAGTATTTT. This encodes CAISDSTSGIPTDTQYF.

The V and J genes are TRBV7-2 and TRBJ2-6; D might be TRBD1 (6 bases). Germline V gives CDR1 SGHTA, CDR2 FQGNSA. V was cut by 5 bases and J by 2 bases, with 13 bases left in between. There are 16 residues in the CDR3. The DNA of the CDR3 is TGTGCCAGCAGCACATACAGGGTAACTGGGGCCAACGTCCTGACTTTC. Protein product: CASSTYRVTGANVLTF.

This chain joins TRBV3-1 and TRBJ2-5; TRBD1 agrees at 10 bases. This CDR3 has 15 amino acids. Unmatched junction bases numbered 7, after V lost 7 bases and J lost 2 bases. From germline, CDR1 is LGHDT and CDR2 YNNKEL (reference sequence). The CDR3 region is CASTSGTGVQETQYF. The CDR3 nucleotides are TGTGCCAGCACCTCGGGGACAGGGGTTCAAGAGACCCAGTACTTC.